The present T cell receptor beta chain was sequenced within a study of CD8 T cells in ankylosing spondylitis. This clonotype was seen repeatedly, ten times or more. Libraries of TCR beta came from quantitative 5'-RACE with molecular barcodes. TCRdb ran MiXCR on the 5' RACE reads and lists one entry per CDR3 protein. The table lists 250,000 or so distinct CDR3 sequences, 10% of them singletons. Material: blood, either unsorted or a sorted T cell fraction (not recorded which). The origin of this receptor is a male donor with ankylosing spondylitis or in good health (not recorded which).

CDR3 nucleotides: TGTGCCACCAGCAGAGGAAGGAGCGGACAGCCCCAGCATTTT. Encoded protein: CATSRGRSGQPQHF. The chain has TRBV15 and TRBJ1-5; D is uncertain. The CDR3 spans 14 residues. Germline loops: CDR1 LNHNV, CDR2 YYDKDF (reference sequence). V was pared by 1 base and J by 7 bases, with 11 bases between.